A single sample gave rise to the 20 T cell receptor beta chains below, sequenced in a study of human T cells and chemical hapten exposure. Indicated time point: pre-sensitization, week 0. Documented treatment: therapeutic diphenylcyclopropenone sensitization with weekly scalp DPC. TCRdb redid the calling of the RACE reads with MiXCR, one entry per CDR3 protein. The profile shows a few hundred thousand distinct CDR3 sequences, approximately 5.8% of them singletons. The specimen comprised whole blood, sampled in connection with sensitization to the hapten diphenylcyclopropenone (DPC). The receptors were sampled from a woman in her late teens or twenties with alopecia areata. Some clones in this sample may be carry-over from other donors' samples.

The V call is TRBV27, the J call TRBJ2-7; 7 bases map to TRBD2. The CDR3 covers 16 residues. Germline V gene data show CDR1 as MNHEY and CDR2 as SMNVEV (reference sequence). J lost 2 bases, V lost 5 bases, and 12 bases had no gene match. The CDR3 loop is CASSPPWGGAPYEQYF. CDR3 sequence (DNA): TGTGCCAGCAGTCCCCCGTGGGGGGGAGCTCCCTACGAGCAGTACTTC.

The V call is TRBV7-9, the J call TRBJ1-5, with 10 bases lining up with TRBD1. CDR3 length: 13 amino acids. V dropped 5 bases and J dropped 8; count of bases not matched to a gene: 3. Germline values: CDR1 SEHNR, CDR2 FQNEAQ (reference sequence). CDR3 residues: CASSPGQGEPQHF. DNA of the CDR3: TGTGCCAGCAGCCCCGGACAGGGGGAGCCCCAGCATTTT.

In this sample, this clonotype turned up a few times. This chain links TRBV6-2 or TRBV6-3 with TRBJ1-1, with D possibly matching TRBD1 (6 bases). The CDR3 spans 16 residues. Germline V gives CDR1 MNHEY, CDR2 SVGEGT. V dropped 6 bases and J dropped 5 bases, with 22 bases sitting between them. CDR3 protein: CASRYGRGFGKTEAFF. CDR3 sequence (DNA): TGTGCCAGCAGATATGGCAGGGGCTTCGGGAAGACTGAAGCTTTCTTT.

There are many counts of this clonotype. The V gene is TRBV7-9, the J gene TRBJ2-1, with 7 bases fitting TRBD1. The germline V gene encodes CDR1 SEHNR and CDR2 FQNEAQ (reference sequence). V was clipped by 2 bases and J by 16 bases; unmatched bases: 8. This CDR3 spans 12 amino acids. The CDR3 coding sequence is TGTGCCAGCAGCTTAAGACAGGGAAGTCTTTTCTTC. This codes for CASSLRQGSLFF.

This sequence joins TRBV6-5 and TRBJ2-6; possibly TRBD2 for D (6 bases). The V end was cut by 1 base, the J end by 2 bases, with 21 bases between. The CDR3 consists of 20 residues. CDR1 is MNHEY and CDR2 is SVGAGI in the germline V gene. The CDR3 protein is CASSYFGMGGRLPGANVLTF. The CDR3 DNA follows: TGTGCCAGCAGTTACTTTGGGATGGGAGGTAGACTACCTGGGGCCAACGTCCTGACTTTC.

This clonotype was seen only a few times. The chain joins TRBV18 to TRBJ1-6, with 7 bases lining up with TRBD1. The germline V gene encodes CDR1 KGHSH and CDR2 LQKENI. The CDR3 totals 17 residues. J lost 7 bases, V lost 4 bases, and 13 bases had no gene match. CDR3 loop: CASSLLTQGQMNSPLHF. As DNA, the CDR3 is TGTGCCAGCTCACTGCTAACACAGGGGCAGATGAATTCACCCCTCCACTTT.

This clonotype was found a few times. The chain carries TRBV5-4 and TRBJ1-1; TRBD1 matches at 9 bases. The CDR3 length is 15 residues. Germline CDR1 is SGHNT and CDR2 is YYREEE (reference sequence). V lost 4 bases, J lost 5 bases, and 9 bases stayed unmatched. CDR3 sequence (DNA): TGTGCCAGCAGCCCGGGGGACAGGGTTAGGACTGAAGCTTTCTTT. It yields the protein CASSPGDRVRTEAFF.

This clonotype was found many times. The rearrangement joins TRBV10-3 to TRBJ2-1; 9 bases line up with TRBD1. Germline CDR1 is ENHRY and CDR2 is SYGVKD. The CDR3 is made up of 15 amino acids. V lost 5 bases, J lost 5 bases, and 7 bases stayed unmatched. The CDR3 reads CAISRQGGGNNEQFF. CDR3 coding DNA: TGTGCCATCAGTCGACAGGGGGGCGGAAACAATGAGCAGTTCTTC.

The rearrangement links TRBV6-1 to TRBJ1-1; D is uncertain. The CDR3 has 13 amino acids. Germline-derived CDR1 and CDR2 are MNHNS and SASEGT. V was pared by 5 bases and J by 6 bases, with 13 bases between. The CDR3 loop reads CASSSRLAPEAFF. The CDR3 DNA follows: TGTGCCAGCAGTTCACGTCTAGCTCCTGAAGCTTTCTTT.

This clonotype was detected many times. The rearrangement uses TRBV29-1 and TRBJ2-7; TRBD1 is a possible D gene (5 bases). Looked up from germline, CDR1 is SQVTM and CDR2 is ANQGSEA. The ends were cut back, 6 bases at V and 3 bases at J, with 12 bases in the middle. The length of the CDR3 is 12 residues. The CDR3: CSVQGNDYEQYF. Written as DNA, the CDR3 is TGCAGCGTGCAGGGCAATGACTACGAGCAGTACTTC.

This clonotype was recorded at least ten times. J is TRBJ1-5 and V is TRBV6-1; TRBD1 is a possible D gene (6 bases). This CDR3 spans 18 amino acids. CDR1 and CDR2 from the germline V gene are MNHNS and SASEGT. Trimming removed 2 bases at V and 1 base at J, with 18 bases between. In DNA, the CDR3 is TGTGCCAGCAGTGAACCACAGGACAGCCTAAGGAGCAATCAGCCCCAGCATTTT. Protein product: CASSEPQDSLRSNQPQHF.

The table lists this clonotype with many counts. The chain combines TRBV7-6 with TRBJ2-5; the D gene is possibly TRBD1 (5 bases). The ends were cut back, 4 bases at V and 9 bases at J, with 12 bases in the middle. Looked up from germline, CDR1 is SGHVS and CDR2 is FNYEAQ. This CDR3 spans 12 amino acids. CDR3 in DNA: TGTGCCAGCAGCTCAACAGGTCCCCCCCAGTACTTC. This gives the protein CASSSTGPPQYF. Looking up the rest from reference TRBV7-6 and TRBJ2-5 gives the full variable domain: GAGVSQSPRYKVTKRGQDVALRCDPISGHVSLYWYRQALGQGPEFLTYFNYEAQQDKSGLPNDRFSAERPEGSISTLTIQRTEQRDSAMYRCASSSTGPPQYFGPGTRLLVL.

The chain carries TRBV20-1 and TRBJ2-2, with 11 nucleotides matching TRBD2. Trimming removed 4 bases from V and 4 bases from J; junction bases left unmatched: 5. The CDR3 spans 15 residues. Germline assignment: CDR1 DFQATT and CDR2 SNEGSKA (reference sequence). The CDR3 loop reads CSAKILAGGTGELFF. CDR3 in DNA: TGCAGTGCTAAGATCCTAGCGGGGGGCACCGGGGAGCTGTTTTTT.

There are a few counts of this clonotype. The rearrangement links TRBV19 to TRBJ1-5; D gene unclear. CDR3 length: 16 residues. V was clipped by 0 bases and J by 7 bases, with 16 bases between them. CDR1 and CDR2 (germline): LNHDA, SQIVND (reference sequence). The CDR3 DNA reads as TGTGCCAGTAGTATAGATCTTGGGATCCTGAGACAGCCCCAGCATTTT. Translation: CASSIDLGILRQPQHF.

Ten or more counts support this clonotype. The chain uses TRBV7-2 and TRBJ1-3; tentative D call: TRBD1 (5 bases). V lost 3 bases and J lost 6, with 15 bases in between. The CDR3 sequence is 15 residues long. The V gene's germline CDR1 is SGHTA and CDR2 FQGNSA. The CDR3 spells CASSFDSNLQNTIYF. CDR3 nucleotide sequence: TGTGCCAGCAGCTTTGACAGTAACCTCCAAAACACCATATATTTT.

In DNA, the CDR3 is TGTGCCAGCAGCTTAGTCCGGGGGGAGAAACTGTTTTTT. Translating gives CASSLVRGEKLFF. The chain has TRBV7-2 and TRBJ1-4, with D possibly matching TRBD1 (5 bases). CDR3 length: 13 amino acids. V was clipped by 1 base and J by 11 bases, with 11 bases between them. Per the germline V gene, CDR1 is SGHTA and CDR2 is FQGNSA.

The table lists this clonotype with a few counts. The V gene is TRBV2, the J gene TRBJ1-6; 9 bases fit TRBD1. The germline V gene has CDR1 SNHLY and CDR2 FYNNEI. The CDR3 is made up of 16 amino acids. Unmatched junction bases numbered 12, after V lost 8 bases and J lost 7 bases. CDR3 in DNA: TGTGCCAGCCGGGATGGGGGACAGGGACACAATTCACCCCTCCACTTT. It codes for CASRDGGQGHNSPLHF.

This chain joins TRBV20-1 and TRBJ2-2, with D unresolved. The CDR3 is 14 residues long. Trimming pared 0 bases from V and 1 base from J, leaving 6 bases between. Germline V lookup: CDR1 DFQATT, CDR2 SNEGSKA (reference sequence). The CDR3 coding sequence is TGCAGTGCTAGAGAGGAAGGGAACACCGGGGAGCTGTTTTTT. This gives the protein CSAREEGNTGELFF.

CDR3 region: CASSYVRGRPSETQYF. In nucleotides, the CDR3 is TGTGCCAGCAGTTATGTCAGGGGGCGCCCGTCAGAGACCCAGTACTTC. This rearrangement joins TRBV7-2 to TRBJ2-5, with TRBD1 identical over 8 bases. The V segment lost 6 bases and the J segment 4 bases; nucleotides outside the gene matches: 13. This CDR3 spans 16 amino acids. The germline V gene encodes CDR1 SGHTA and CDR2 FQGNSA.

This clonotype came up many times. The V gene is TRBV6-4, the J gene TRBJ1-1, with 7 bases lining up with TRBD1. The CDR3 has 13 residues. The trim removed 5 bases at V and 5 bases at J, leaving 5 bases unmatched. In germline, CDR1 is MRHNA, CDR2 SNTAGT. CDR3 sequence reads: CASSKTGRTEAFF. The CDR3 DNA is TGTGCCAGCAGTAAGACAGGGAGAACTGAAGCTTTCTTT.